This T cell receptor (beta chain) was observed in a study of cytotoxic CD8 clonotypes in ibrutinib-treated CLL (dated by TCRdb to the early 2020s). Describing the broader study: In this cohort, around 14 patients were treatment-naive and ten to twelve were relapsed/refractory, while around 18 had unmutated IGHV. Responses were partial in approximately 24 patients and complete in 2; after median approximately 67 months follow-up, roughly 14 stayed in remission and roughly twelve progressed. Response samples were taken after a median of approximately eleven months on treatment, ranging from roughly 6 to 36 months. On average, each sample yielded around 230,000 productive templates and about 95,000 productive rearrangements. Longitudinal samples were available for about 30% of the 86 trial participants. Cryopreserved peripheral blood mononuclear cells were collected at three points: before therapy, at response, and at either sustained remission or disease progression. All remission and progressive disease samples were collected while patients were still receiving ibrutinib.

As concerns this clone: Its specific antigen is unknown. Per-nucleotide qualities are absent, and no much larger clonotype sits a single base away.

A MiSeq instrument was used for deep resolution sequencing, which targeted depths ranging from 1 in 1 million up to 1 in 200,000 T cells, with coverage averaging 10x for each clonotype. TCR beta libraries were generated with the immunoSEQ hsTCRB Kit. Turning to the authors' computational methods: The data were analyzed with ImmunoSEQ Analyzer and ImmunoSEQ Data Assistant, and V, D and J gene assignments followed IMGT definitions. Clonality was computed as one minus normalized Shannon entropy of productive rearrangement frequencies, ranging from 0 to 1. Only overrepresented clonotypes making up at least 0.05% of the repertoire of each patient were included in the public clonotype analysis. Some 13 age-matched healthy donor repertoires from immuneACCESS served as clonality controls. Drawn from immuneACCESS, this table holds only the in-frame rearrangements with V and J called that TCRdb kept. Clones are partly lost; checked studies trace under half to an unresolved V gene and leave the rest unexplained. The V and J calls and the clone size are those of that table, but D and trimming were determined from the DNA. The sample table shows fewer than 35,000 clones, and roughly 85% are seen once. Approximately 8.1% of the sample comes from the top ten.

Read against the paper, the sample's time point label means: approximately 25 months on ibrutinib. Roughly 2 micrograms of genomic DNA were extracted from cryopreserved PBMCs for TCR beta library preparation. High-throughput TCR beta sequencing was performed on longitudinal blood samples from CLL patients receiving ibrutinib monotherapy. Patients were enrolled in a phase 2 open-label single-center ibrutinib monotherapy trial. The paper's findings and limits, for the study overall: At baseline, clonality was higher than in age-matched healthy donors and showed a strong correlation with circulating CD8+ T-cell counts. Sampling times were not matched between sustained-remission and progressing patients, and lymph node repertoires were not studied. Clonality rose at ibrutinib response, remained stable during sustained remission, and dropped back toward baseline at progression. Public clonotypes were rare and either contracted or stayed stable during treatment, and the rise in clonality at ibrutinib response reflected the expansion of private clonotypes.

The V and J ends are trimmed by 0 bases and 6 bases, leaving 10 bases between them. Counted from cysteine to phenylalanine, this CDR3 has 14 amino acids. Just the 42-base CDR3 DNA is kept, in frame starting at base 1. The germline V gene (reference sequence) specifies PRHDT as CDR1 and FYEKMQ as CDR2. The TCR was taken from a human donor with chronic lymphocytic leukemia. The V and J segments used are TRBV13 and TRBJ2-3, with the identity of the D gene unclear. The sequenced sample was PBMCs, obtained after 24 months of ibrutinib treatment. CDR3 region: CASSLGRTDDTQYF. The DNA sequence follows: TGTGCCAGCAGCTTAGGTAGGACGGATGATACGCAGTATTTT.